This is a list of T cell receptor beta chains from one sample in a study of blood T cell repertoires in COVID-19. TCRdb's table, derived via immunoSEQ multiplex PCR, lists solely in-frame clones and lacks some. The sample contains about 180,000 clones, 86% of which appear only once. Source material: PBMCs or T cells enriched from blood (not recorded which). The origin of the receptors is a woman aged 25-40 years who had recovered from COVID-19. Each CDR3 is given with its conserved first and last residue. The D gene is left open where the match is weak. Rows give clone size only sometimes, using once, few, many, or a class for an expanded clone.

v_gene	abundance	len	j_gene	d_gene	CDR3aa	CDR3nt
TRBV2	NA	18	TRBJ2-1	NA	CASSERVLAPREFDEQFF	TGTGCCAGCAGTGAAAGAGTATTAGCGCCTCGGGAATTCGATGAGCAGTTCTTC
TRBV7-3	few	16	TRBJ1-2	TRBD1	CASSFGQGSFDDGYTF	TGTGCCAGCAGCTTTGGACAGGGGTCTTTTGATGATGGCTACACCTTC
TRBV6-5	NA	15	TRBJ2-2	NA	CASIKGRSNTGELFF	TGTGCCAGCATAAAGGGGAGGTCGAACACCGGGGAGCTGTTTTTT
TRBV11-2	few	15	TRBJ1-6	NA	CASRSPGGGDSPLHF	TGTGCCAGCAGGTCCCCGGGGGGAGGAGATTCACCCCTCCACTTT
TRBV7-8	NA	16	TRBJ2-1	TRBD1	CASTRLRQGVDNEQFF	TGTGCCAGCACCCGACTCCGGCAGGGGGTGGACAATGAGCAGTTCTTC
TRBV5-1	NA	15	TRBJ1-2	TRBD1	CASSYWTGTSYGYTF	TGCGCCAGCAGCTATTGGACAGGGACGTCCTATGGCTACACCTTC
TRBV20-1	NA	11	TRBJ2-7	NA	CSAGDGHEQYF	TGCAGTGCGGGAGATGGTCACGAGCAGTACTTC
TRBV24-1	NA	11	TRBJ2-1	NA	CATSDFREQFF	TGTGCCACCAGTGATTTTCGTGAGCAGTTCTTC
TRBV7-9	NA	15	TRBJ2-5	NA	CASSLGQGMEETQYF	TGTGCCAGCAGCTTAGGGCAGGGGATGGAAGAGACCCAGTACTTC
TRBV5-6	once	15	TRBJ1-1	NA	CASSLDEGLNTEAFF	TGTGCCAGCAGCTTGGACGAGGGCTTGAACACTGAAGCTTTCTTT
TRBV6-5	NA	15	TRBJ1-1	NA	CASSFGQGFRTEAFF	TGTGCCAGCAGTTTCGGGCAGGGGTTTCGGACTGAAGCTTTCTTT
TRBV7-3	NA	13	TRBJ1-2	NA	CASSAGGIYGYTF	TGTGCCAGCAGCGCCGGCGGGATCTATGGCTACACCTTC
TRBV5-1	many	13	TRBJ1-5	NA	CASSEQGNQPQHF	TGCGCCAGCAGCGAGCAGGGCAATCAGCCCCAGCATTTT
TRBV27	NA	14	TRBJ2-3	NA	CASKVETSTDTQYF	TGTGCCAGCAAGGTAGAGACTAGCACAGATACGCAGTATTTT
TRBV7-9	NA	13	TRBJ1-1	NA	CASNPPGSTEAFF	TGTGCCAGCAATCCCCCGGGGTCCACTGAAGCTTTCTTT
TRBV23-1	NA	16	TRBJ2-5	NA	CASTKGGQKNQETQYF	TGCGCCAGCACAAAAGGAGGACAGAAGAACCAAGAGACCCAGTACTTC
TRBV5-5	few	15	TRBJ2-2	TRBD1	CASSLGTGGLGELFF	TGTGCCAGCAGCCTGGGGACAGGTGGCTTGGGGGAGCTGTTTTTT
TRBV5-1	NA	14	TRBJ2-2	NA	CASSLVRPTGELFF	TGCGCCAGCAGCTTGGTTCGTCCCACCGGGGAGCTGTTTTTT
TRBV29-1	NA	13	TRBJ1-5	NA	CSVRDNFNQPQHF	TGCAGCGTGAGGGACAACTTCAATCAGCCCCAGCATTTT
TRBV7-9	once	14	TRBJ1-6	NA	CASSLVRGDSPLHF	TGTGCCAGCAGCTTAGTAAGGGGCGATTCACCCCTCCACTTT
TRBV9	NA	12	TRBJ1-6	NA	CASSSGVSPLHF	TGTGCCAGCAGCTCCGGGGTTTCACCCCTCCACTTT
TRBV15	NA	14	TRBJ2-7	TRBD2	CATSGGLGAYEQYF	TGTGCCACCAGCGGAGGACTAGGAGCCTACGAGCAGTACTTC
TRBV24-1	NA	15	TRBJ1-6	NA	CATSDARGANSPLHF	TGTGCCACCAGTGACGCCCGGGGGGCAAATTCACCCCTCCACTTT
TRBV7-3	NA	15	TRBJ2-1	TRBD1	CASSLTGGGYNEQFF	TGTGCCAGCAGCTTAACAGGGGGCGGCTACAATGAGCAGTTCTTC
TRBV28	NA	14	TRBJ1-2	TRBD1	CASSRTGGVGGYTF	TGTGCCAGCAGCAGAACAGGGGGCGTCGGGGGCTACACCTTC
TRBV7-9	few	15	TRBJ1-6	TRBD1	CASSATGQGVSPLHF	TGTGCCAGCAGCGCCACGGGACAGGGAGTTTCACCCCTCCACTTT
TRBV11-3	NA	15	TRBJ2-3	NA	CASSLLASGTDTQYF	TGTGCCAGCAGCCTCTTAGCGTCTGGCACAGATACGCAGTATTTT